This T cell receptor beta chain was retrieved from a study of radiotherapy plus CTLA-4 blockade in lung cancer. This CDR3 has 15 residues. Germline V gene lookup returns CDR1 SQVTM and CDR2 ANQGSEA. V was cut by 7 bases and J by 2 bases, with 18 bases left in between. Ipilimumab CTLA-4 blockade and focal radiation were given to patients with chemo-refractory metastatic non-small-cell lung cancer. Profiled with immunoSEQ multiplex PCR; TCRdb holds only in-frame clones, not every one. The table includes about 97,000 clones, about four fifths detected once. The chain carries TRBV29-1 and TRBJ2-1; perhaps TRBD1 as D (6 bases). This clonotype was obtained from a human donor with non-small cell lung cancer who had a partial response to radiotherapy plus ipilimumab. Some clones in this sample may be carry-over from other donors' samples. The sequencing here drew on peripheral blood, taken from a patient treated with radiotherapy plus ipilimumab. The CDR3 nucleotides read TGCAGCGGTACCTCAGGGGTAGAGACCTACAATGAGCAGTTCTTC. This translates into CSGTSGVETYNEQFF.